This section outlines one TCR beta chain sequence together with its context. There is no known antigen for this receptor. The junction and the germline gene differ at one end; a read error may be behind it. Each collaborating institution followed its own protocols to collect whole blood in K2EDTA tubes. For TCRbeta analysis, collaborator samples were shipped as frozen whole blood, as isolated PBMCs, or as DNA extracted from either sample type. CDR1 and CDR2 are drawn from the germline V gene: SQVTM, ANQGSEA. Inclusive of the bounding cysteine and phenylalanine, the CDR3 is 13 residues long. The sequence is cut down to CDR3 DNA, 39 bases in frame from base 1. The immunoSEQ Assay, a bias-controlled multiplex PCR, was used to amplify TCRbeta CDR3 regions from genomic DNA. The authors' analysis ran thus. Nucleated cell counts per sample were estimated from amplification of reference gene primers within the assay. To quantify the absolute abundance of each unique TCRbeta CDR3 rearrangement, sequence reads were collapsed and filtered. Productive Simpson clonality was computed per sample as the square root of Simpson's diversity index over productive rearrangements. Drawn from immuneACCESS, this table holds only the in-frame rearrangements with V and J called that TCRdb kept. Clones are partly lost; checked studies trace under half to an unresolved V gene and leave the rest unexplained. V, J and clone size are those of that table, while D and trimming were read from the DNA. Present in this sample are about 220,000 clones, 82% of which were seen just once. The ten largest account for less than 4% of the sample.

The data are from a study of blood T cell repertoires in COVID-19 (TCRdb year 2020). General notes on the study: Samples covering the acute and convalescent phases of COVID-19 were provided by collaborators in the United States, Italy and Spain. The prospective study material was composed of cDNA or gDNA derived from T cells, B-cell-depleted T cells, or PBMCs. The repertoires were made available in a free public database intended to serve as a resource for research on the immune response to SARS-CoV-2. A de-identified subject ID, COVID-19 status, age in years and sex were almost always included in the sample metadata. Subjects who had been exposed to COVID-19, were actively infected with it, or had recovered from it provided the deeply sampled blood TCRbeta repertoires that made up the dataset. Samples were obtained from the ongoing ImmuneRACE study (first 160 participants) and from about 1,300 subjects provided by 6 global collaborators. Where available, HLA class I and class II types were obtained from metadata supplied by the sample provider rather than from assay-based typing. The paper as a whole reports these results and caveats: The quantity of clinical and demographic metadata differed by source and by participant and was supplied without curation.

The chain couples TRBV29-1 to TRBJ1-6; a weak D assignment points to TRBD1 (6 bases agree). This sequence originates from a woman of 80 years or more with acute or convalescent COVID-19. Sequencing input: peripheral blood. The base sequence is TGCAGCGCCTCTCAGGGGTATAGTTCACCCCTCCACTTT. Its translation is CSASQGYSSPLHF.